This TCR beta chain was profiled in a study of T cells in Graves' hyperthyroidism and ophthalmopathy. The CDR3 regions of TCR beta were amplified from RNA transcripts. HTBI primers were used for first-round RT-PCR of the TCR CDR3. TCRdb re-analysed the multiplex PCR reads in MiXCR, keeping a single row per CDR3 protein. This table has a few hundred thousand distinct CDR3 sequences, less than 25% appearing once. This clonotype was observed a handful of times. Clinical symptoms, serum thyroxine and TRAb, thyroid ultrasound and orbital computed tomography were used for the diagnoses. The V segment lost 3 bases and the J segment 7 bases; nucleotides outside the gene matches: 5. CDR3 length: 13 amino acids. CDR1 and CDR2 (germline): LGHNA, YNFKEQ.

V and J are TRBV4-2 and TRBJ2-7; TRBD2 matches 8 bases. This sequence originates from a man aged 18 to 30 with Graves' hyperthyroidism. Sequenced: blood. The chain's CDR3 is CASSQAGGEEQYF. The CDR3 DNA reads as TGTGCCAGCAGCCAGGCGGGGGGTGAAGAGCAGTACTTC.